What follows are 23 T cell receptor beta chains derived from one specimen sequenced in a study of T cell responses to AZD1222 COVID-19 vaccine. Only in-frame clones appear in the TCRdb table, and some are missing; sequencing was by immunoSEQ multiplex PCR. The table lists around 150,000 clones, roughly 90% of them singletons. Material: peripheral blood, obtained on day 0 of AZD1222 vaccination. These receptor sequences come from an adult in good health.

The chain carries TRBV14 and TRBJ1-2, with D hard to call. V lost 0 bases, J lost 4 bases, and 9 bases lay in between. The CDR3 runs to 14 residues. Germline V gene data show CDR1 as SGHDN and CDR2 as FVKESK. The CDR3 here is CASSQEGLGYGYTF. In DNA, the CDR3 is TGTGCCAGCAGCCAAGAAGGATTGGGCTATGGCTACACCTTC.

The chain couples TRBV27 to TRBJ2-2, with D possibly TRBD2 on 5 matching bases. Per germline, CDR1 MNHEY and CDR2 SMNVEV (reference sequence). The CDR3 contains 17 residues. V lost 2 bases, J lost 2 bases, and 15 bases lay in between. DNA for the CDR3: TGTGCCAGCAGTTTAGGACTGAGGGAATACAACACCGGGGAGCTGTTTTTT. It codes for CASSLGLREYNTGELFF.

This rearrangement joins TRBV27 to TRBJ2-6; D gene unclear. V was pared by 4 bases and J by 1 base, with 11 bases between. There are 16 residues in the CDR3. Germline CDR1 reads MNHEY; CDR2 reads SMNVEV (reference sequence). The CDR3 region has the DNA TGTGCCAGCAGTTCCGGACGATTTTCTGGGGCCAACGTCCTGACTTTC. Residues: CASSSGRFSGANVLTF.

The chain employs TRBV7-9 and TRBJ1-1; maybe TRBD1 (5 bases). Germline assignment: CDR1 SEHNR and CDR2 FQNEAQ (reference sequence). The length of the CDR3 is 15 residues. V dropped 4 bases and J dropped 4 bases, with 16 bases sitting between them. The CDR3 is CASSYETGGVTEAFF. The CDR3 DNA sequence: TGTGCCAGCAGCTACGAAACAGGCGGGGTCACTGAAGCTTTCTTT.

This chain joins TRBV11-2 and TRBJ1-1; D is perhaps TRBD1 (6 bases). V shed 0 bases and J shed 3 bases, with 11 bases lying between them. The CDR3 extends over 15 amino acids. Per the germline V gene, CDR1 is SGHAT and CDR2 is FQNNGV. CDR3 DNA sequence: TGTGCCAGCAGCTTAGAGGGGGCTGGATACACTGAAGCTTTCTTT. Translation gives CASSLEGAGYTEAFF.

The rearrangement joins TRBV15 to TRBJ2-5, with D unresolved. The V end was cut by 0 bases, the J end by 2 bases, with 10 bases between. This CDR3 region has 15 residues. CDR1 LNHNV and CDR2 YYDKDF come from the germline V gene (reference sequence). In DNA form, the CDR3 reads TGTGCCACCAGCAGAGATCGGGCACTTCAAGAGACCCAGTACTTC. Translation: CATSRDRALQETQYF. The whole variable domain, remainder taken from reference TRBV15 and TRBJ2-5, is DAMVIQNPRYQVTQFGKPVTLSCSQTLNHNVMYWYQQKSSQAPKLLFHYYDKDFNNEADTPDNFQSRRPNTSFCFLDIRSPGLGDTAMYLCATSRDRALQETQYFGPGTRLLVL.

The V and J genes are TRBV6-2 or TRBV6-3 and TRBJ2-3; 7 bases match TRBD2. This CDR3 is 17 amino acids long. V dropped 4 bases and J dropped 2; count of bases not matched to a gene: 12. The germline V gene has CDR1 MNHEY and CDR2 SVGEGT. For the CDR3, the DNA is TGTGCCAGCAGTTTCCAATCTAGCGGAGCTAACACAGATACGCAGTATTTT. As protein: CASSFQSSGANTDTQYF.

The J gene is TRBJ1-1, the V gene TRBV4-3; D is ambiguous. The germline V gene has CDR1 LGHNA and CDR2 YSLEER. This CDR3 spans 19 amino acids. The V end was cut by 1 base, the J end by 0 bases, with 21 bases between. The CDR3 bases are TGCGCCAGCAGCCAAGCTGCACCCGGCAGATTGGGTATGAACACTGAAGCTTTCTTT. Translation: CASSQAAPGRLGMNTEAFF.

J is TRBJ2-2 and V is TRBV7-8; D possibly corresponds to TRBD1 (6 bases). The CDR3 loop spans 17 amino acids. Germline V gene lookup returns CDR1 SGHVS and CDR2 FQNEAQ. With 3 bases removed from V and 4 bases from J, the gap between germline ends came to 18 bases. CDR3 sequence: CASSLVGARVGTGELFF. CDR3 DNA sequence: TGTGCCAGCAGCTTGGTGGGGGCGCGGGTGGGCACCGGGGAGCTGTTTTTT.

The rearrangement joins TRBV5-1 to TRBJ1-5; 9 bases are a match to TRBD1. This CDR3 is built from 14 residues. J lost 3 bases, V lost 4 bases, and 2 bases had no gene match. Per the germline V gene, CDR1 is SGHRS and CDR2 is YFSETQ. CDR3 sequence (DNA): TGCGCCAGCAGCCGGACAGGGGACAATCAGCCCCAGCATTTT. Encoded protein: CASSRTGDNQPQHF.

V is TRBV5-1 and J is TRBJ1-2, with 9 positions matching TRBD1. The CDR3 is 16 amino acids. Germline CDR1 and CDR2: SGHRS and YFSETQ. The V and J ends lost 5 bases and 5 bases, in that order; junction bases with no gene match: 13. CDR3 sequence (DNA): TGCGCCAGCAGTCGCCGTCCGGGACAGGGCGAATATGGCTACACCTTC. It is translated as CASSRRPGQGEYGYTF. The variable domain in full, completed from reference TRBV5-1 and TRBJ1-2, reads KAGVTQTPRYLIKTRGQQVTLSCSPISGHRSVSWYQQTPGQGLQFLFEYFSETQRNKGNFPGRFSGRQFSNSRSEMNVSTLELGDSALYLCASSRRPGQGEYGYTFGSGTRLTVV.

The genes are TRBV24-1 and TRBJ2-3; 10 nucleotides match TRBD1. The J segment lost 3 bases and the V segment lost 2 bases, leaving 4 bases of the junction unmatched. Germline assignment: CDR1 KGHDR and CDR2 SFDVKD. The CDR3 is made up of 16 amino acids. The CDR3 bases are TGTGCCACCAGTGATTGGACAGGGGGAACTACAGATACGCAGTATTTT. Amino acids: CATSDWTGGTTDTQYF.

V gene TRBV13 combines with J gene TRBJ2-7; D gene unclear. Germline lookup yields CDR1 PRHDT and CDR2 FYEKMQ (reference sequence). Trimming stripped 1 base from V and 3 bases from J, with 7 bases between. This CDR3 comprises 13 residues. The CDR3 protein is CASSLDRNYEQYF. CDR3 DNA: TGTGCCAGCAGCTTAGACAGAAACTACGAGCAGTACTTC.

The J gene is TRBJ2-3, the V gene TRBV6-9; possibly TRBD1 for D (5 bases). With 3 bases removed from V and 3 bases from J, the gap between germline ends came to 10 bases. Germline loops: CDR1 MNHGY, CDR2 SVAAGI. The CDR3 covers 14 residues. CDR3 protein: CASSYGRGTDTQYF. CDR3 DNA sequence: TGTGCCAGCAGTTACGGAAGGGGAACAGATACGCAGTATTTT.

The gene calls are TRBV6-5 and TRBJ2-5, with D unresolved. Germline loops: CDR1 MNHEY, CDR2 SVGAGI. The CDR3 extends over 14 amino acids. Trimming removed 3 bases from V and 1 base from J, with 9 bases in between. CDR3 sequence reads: CASSYFERQETQYF. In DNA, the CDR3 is TGTGCCAGCAGTTATTTCGAACGCCAAGAGACCCAGTACTTC.

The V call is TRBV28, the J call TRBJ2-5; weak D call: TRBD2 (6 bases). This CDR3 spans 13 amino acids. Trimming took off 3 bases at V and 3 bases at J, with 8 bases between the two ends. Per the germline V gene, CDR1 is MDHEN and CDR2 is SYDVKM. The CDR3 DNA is TGTGCCAGCAGTTTCTCGGGAGAAGAGACCCAGTACTTC. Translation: CASSFSGEETQYF.

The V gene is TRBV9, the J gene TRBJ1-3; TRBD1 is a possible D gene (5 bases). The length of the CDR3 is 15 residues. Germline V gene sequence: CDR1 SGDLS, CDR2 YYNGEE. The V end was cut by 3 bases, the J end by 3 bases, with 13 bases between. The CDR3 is CASSALGTFGNTIYF. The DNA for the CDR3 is TGTGCCAGCAGCGCACTGGGGACGTTTGGAAACACCATATATTTT.

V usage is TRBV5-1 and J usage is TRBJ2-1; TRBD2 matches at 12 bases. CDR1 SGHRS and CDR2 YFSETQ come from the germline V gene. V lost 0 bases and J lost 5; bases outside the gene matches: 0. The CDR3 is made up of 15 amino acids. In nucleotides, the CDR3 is TGCGCCAGCAGCTTGGGACTAGCGGGGGACAATGAGCAGTTCTTC. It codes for CASSLGLAGDNEQFF. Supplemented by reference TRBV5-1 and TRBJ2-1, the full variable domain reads KAGVTQTPRYLIKTRGQQVTLSCSPISGHRSVSWYQQTPGQGLQFLFEYFSETQRNKGNFPGRFSGRQFSNSRSEMNVSTLELGDSALYLCASSLGLAGDNEQFFGPGTRLTVL.

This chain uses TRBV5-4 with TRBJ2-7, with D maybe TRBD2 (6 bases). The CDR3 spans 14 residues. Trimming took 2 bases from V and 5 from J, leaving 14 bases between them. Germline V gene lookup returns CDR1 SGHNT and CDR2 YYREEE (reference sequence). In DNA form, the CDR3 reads TGTGCCAGCAGCTTATCTCTAGCGAACAACGAGCAGTACTTC. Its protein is CASSLSLANNEQYF. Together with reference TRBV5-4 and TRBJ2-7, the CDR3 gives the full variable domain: ETGVTQSPTHLIKTRGQQVTLRCSSQSGHNTVSWYQQALGQGPQFIFQYYREEENGRGNFPPRFSGLQFPNYSSELNVNALELDDSALYLCASSLSLANNEQYFGPGTRLTVT.

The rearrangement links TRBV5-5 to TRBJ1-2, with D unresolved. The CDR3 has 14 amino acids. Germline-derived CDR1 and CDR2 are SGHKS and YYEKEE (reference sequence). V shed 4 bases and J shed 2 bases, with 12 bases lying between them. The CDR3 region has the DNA TGTGCCAGCAGCCCAAAGGACCAGAACTATGGCTACACCTTC. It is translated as CASSPKDQNYGYTF.

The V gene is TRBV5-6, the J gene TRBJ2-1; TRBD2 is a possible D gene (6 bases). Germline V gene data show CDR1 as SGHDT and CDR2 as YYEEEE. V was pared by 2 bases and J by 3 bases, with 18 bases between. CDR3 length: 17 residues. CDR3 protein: CASSLGAVTRNYNEQFF. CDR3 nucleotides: TGTGCCAGCAGCTTAGGGGCAGTGACTAGGAACTACAATGAGCAGTTCTTC.

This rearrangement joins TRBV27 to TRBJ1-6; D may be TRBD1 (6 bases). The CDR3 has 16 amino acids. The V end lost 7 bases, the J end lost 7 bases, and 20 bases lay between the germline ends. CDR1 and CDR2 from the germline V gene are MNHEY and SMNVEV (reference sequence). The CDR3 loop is CASTLRSGQGNSPLHF. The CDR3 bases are TGTGCCAGCACCTTAAGGTCGGGACAAGGGAATTCACCCCTCCACTTT.

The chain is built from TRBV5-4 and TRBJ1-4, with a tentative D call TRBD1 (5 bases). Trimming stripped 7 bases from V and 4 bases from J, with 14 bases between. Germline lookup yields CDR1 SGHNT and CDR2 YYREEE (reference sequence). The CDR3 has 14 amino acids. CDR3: CASGRVGSNEKLFF. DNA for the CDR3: TGTGCCAGCGGCAGGGTGGGAAGTAATGAAAAACTGTTTTTT.